Following are 15 T cell receptor beta chains from one sample sequenced in a study of molecular identifiers for immune sequencing clone quantification. TCRdb ran MiXCR on the PCR reads and lists one entry per CDR3 protein. Of about 640,000 distinct CDR3 sequences in the sample, 15% to 20% were seen once. Sequenced: naive CD8+ T cells from blood, with Jurkat cell RNA spiked in. Regarding subset: FACS-sorted CD8+CD4-CCR7+CD45RA+ naive T cells. These receptors came from a human donor in good health. Some libraries in this study had Jurkat cell RNA spiked in.

The chain uses TRBV12-3 or TRBV12-4 and TRBJ2-1; D not resolved. V lost 3 bases and J lost 10, with 10 bases in between. The CDR3 length is 12 residues. The CDR3 DNA reads as TGTGCCAGCAGTTTGGACGGAAAGGAGCAGTTCTTC. It encodes CASSLDGKEQFF.

The chain couples TRBV12-3 or TRBV12-4 to TRBJ2-1, with D unclear. This CDR3 has 12 residues. The V end lost 5 bases, the J end lost 12 bases, and 14 bases lay between the germline ends. The CDR3 reads CASSRGLWGQFF. CDR3 nucleotide sequence: TGTGCCAGCAGTCGCGGCCTTTGGGGGCAGTTCTTC.

This clonotype has at least ten counts. The chain couples TRBV9 to TRBJ2-2; 11 nucleotides match TRBD2. J gave up 0 bases and V 5 bases, and 9 bases lay outside the gene matches. The CDR3 covers 18 residues. The germline V gene encodes CDR1 SGDLS and CDR2 YYNGEE. The CDR3 nucleotides read TGTGCCAGCAGTACCGGGACTAGCGGATGGGCGAACACCGGGGAGCTGTTTTTT. This translates into CASSTGTSGWANTGELFF.

At least ten counts were recorded for this clonotype. The chain couples TRBV7-9 to TRBJ1-1; 8 bases agree with TRBD1. Trimming cost V 5 bases and J 5 bases; bases outside gene matches: 10. This CDR3 region has 15 residues. The V gene's germline CDR1 is SEHNR and CDR2 FQNEAQ (reference sequence). This CDR3 is CASSRIRGPGTEAFF. The CDR3 DNA sequence: TGTGCCAGCAGCAGAATCAGGGGGCCGGGGACTGAAGCTTTCTTT.

This clonotype appeared many times. The chain uses TRBV6-2 or TRBV6-3 and TRBJ1-1; no definite D call. This CDR3 is 12 amino acids long. V was trimmed by 2 bases and J by 3 bases, leaving 4 bases between them. Germline loops: CDR1 MNHEY, CDR2 SVGEGT. CDR3 loop: CASSYADTEAFF. As DNA, the CDR3 is TGTGCCAGCAGTTACGCAGACACTGAAGCTTTCTTT.

The sample holds many counts of this clonotype. The rearrangement links TRBV7-9 to TRBJ2-2, with D perhaps matching TRBD2 (5 bases). Germline V CDR1 and CDR2: SEHNR, FQNEAQ (reference sequence). The CDR3 length is 16 residues. Trimming removed 2 bases from V and 3 bases from J, with 13 bases in between. The CDR3: CASSLLEELDTGELFF. In DNA, the CDR3 is TGTGCCAGCAGCTTATTGGAAGAACTAGACACCGGGGAGCTGTTTTTT.

This clonotype was recorded many times. The chain links TRBV20-1 to TRBJ2-1; D is unclear. This CDR3 has 13 residues. Germline lookup yields CDR1 DFQATT and CDR2 SNEGSKA (reference sequence). Trimming pared 0 bases from V and 3 bases from J, leaving 6 bases between. The CDR3 DNA follows: TGCAGTGCTAGAGAGGGGAACTACAATGAGCAGTTCTTC. This sequence encodes CSAREGNYNEQFF.

The sample holds many counts of this clonotype. V gene TRBV10-2 combines with J gene TRBJ1-2; 8 bases are a match to TRBD1. V lost 5 bases to trimming and J lost 5 bases; unmatched junction nucleotides: 13. This CDR3 region has 16 residues. Germline-derived CDR1 and CDR2 are WSHSY and SAAADI. CDR3 in DNA: TGCGCCAGCAGTAACGTAGCCGGGACAGGTCCGTATGGCTACACCTTC. The encoded protein is CASSNVAGTGPYGYTF.

This clonotype has at least ten counts. This chain uses TRBV30 with TRBJ2-3; 8 bases are shared with TRBD2. Germline CDR1 GTSNPN, CDR2 SVGIG (reference sequence). The junction had 2 bases not matched to a gene; V was cut back by 0 bases and J by 0 bases. The CDR3 totals 15 residues. This chain's CDR3 is CAWSVLAASTDTQYF. CDR3 sequence (DNA): TGTGCCTGGAGTGTACTAGCGGCTAGCACAGATACGCAGTATTTT.

This clonotype was detected ten times or more. CDR3 loop: CASSQQGASEKLFF. The CDR3 coding sequence is TGTGCCAGCAGCCAACAGGGGGCCTCGGAAAAACTGTTTTTT. The chain links TRBV28 to TRBJ1-4; TRBD1 matches at 9 bases. V dropped 6 bases and J dropped 8; count of bases not matched to a gene: 7. Germline CDR1 MDHEN, CDR2 SYDVKM. CDR3 size: 14 residues.

The chain employs TRBV27 and TRBJ2-7, with a tentative D call TRBD2 (6 bases). V was clipped by 7 bases and J by 9 bases, with 13 bases between them. Germline loops: CDR1 MNHEY, CDR2 SMNVEV (reference sequence). The CDR3 covers 11 residues. In DNA, the CDR3 is TGTGCCAGCACCTCAGCGGGCGGGCAGTACTTC. It translates to CASTSAGGQYF.

This clonotype was picked up a small number of times. The chain is built from TRBV6-5 and TRBJ2-7, with D tentatively TRBD2 (5 bases). The CDR3 extends over 15 amino acids. Germline assignment: CDR1 MNHEY and CDR2 SVGAGI. V lost 2 bases and J lost 3, with 14 bases in between. The CDR3 is CASSYVGISSYEQYF. DNA for the CDR3: TGTGCCAGCAGTTACGTCGGGATATCAAGCTACGAGCAGTACTTC.

The chain links TRBV19 to TRBJ2-7; D unresolved. There are 13 residues in the CDR3. From germline, CDR1 is LNHDA and CDR2 SQIVND (reference sequence). Between the trimmed V and J ends, which lost 6 bases and 0 bases, there was a span of 9 bases. The CDR3 loop reads CASSWEASYEQYF. As DNA, the CDR3 is TGTGCCAGTAGCTGGGAAGCCTCCTACGAGCAGTACTTC.

Notes on this clonotype: Compared with germline, one end of the junction differs, possibly owing to a read error. The chain uses TRBV12-5 and TRBJ1-1; D ambiguous. CDR3 length: 11 amino acids. The V gene's germline CDR1 is LGHNT and CDR2 FRNRAP. This chain's CDR3 is CAGGFGLEAFF. The CDR3 region has the DNA TGTGCTGGTGGTTTTGGGTTAGAAGCTTTCTTT.

A single count supports this clonotype. One junction end disagrees with the germline gene, perhaps due to a read error. CDR3 residues: CARSIGDRGLRDYGYTF. The DNA for the CDR3 is TGTGCCCGTAGTATAGGGGACAGGGGGCTACGGGACTATGGCTACACCTTC. The rearrangement links TRBV19 to TRBJ1-2, with 12 bases lining up with TRBD1. The germline V gene encodes CDR1 LNHDA and CDR2 SQIVND (reference sequence). The CDR3 runs 17 residues.